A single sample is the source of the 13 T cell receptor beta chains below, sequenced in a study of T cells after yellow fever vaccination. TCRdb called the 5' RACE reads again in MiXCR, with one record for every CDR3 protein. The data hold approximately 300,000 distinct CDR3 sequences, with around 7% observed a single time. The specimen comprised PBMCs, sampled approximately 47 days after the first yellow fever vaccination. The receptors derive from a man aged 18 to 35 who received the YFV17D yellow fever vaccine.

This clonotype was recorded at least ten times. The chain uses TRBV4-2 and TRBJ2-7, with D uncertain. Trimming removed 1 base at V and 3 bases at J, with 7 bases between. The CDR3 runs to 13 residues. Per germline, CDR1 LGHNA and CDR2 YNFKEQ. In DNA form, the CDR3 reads TGTGCCAGCAGCCAAGCCCGCGGCTACGAGCAGTACTTC. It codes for CASSQARGYEQYF.

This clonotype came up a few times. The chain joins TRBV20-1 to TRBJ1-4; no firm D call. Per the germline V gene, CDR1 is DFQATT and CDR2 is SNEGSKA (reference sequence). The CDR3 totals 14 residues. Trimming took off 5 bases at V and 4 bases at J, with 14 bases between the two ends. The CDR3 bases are TGCAGTGCTCCCGATCTGGGCAGTAATGAAAAACTGTTTTTT. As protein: CSAPDLGSNEKLFF.

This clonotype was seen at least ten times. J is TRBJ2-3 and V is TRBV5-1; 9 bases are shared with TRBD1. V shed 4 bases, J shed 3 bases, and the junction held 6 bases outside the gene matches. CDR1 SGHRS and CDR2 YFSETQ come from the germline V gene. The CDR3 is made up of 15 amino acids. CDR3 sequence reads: CASSDRGYFTDTQYF. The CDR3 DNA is TGCGCCAGCAGCGACAGGGGGTATTTTACAGATACGCAGTATTTT.

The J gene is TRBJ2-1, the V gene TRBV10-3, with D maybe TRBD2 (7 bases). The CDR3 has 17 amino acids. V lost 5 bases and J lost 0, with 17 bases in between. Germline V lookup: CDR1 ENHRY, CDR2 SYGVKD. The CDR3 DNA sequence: TGTGCCATCAGTAATGCGGGGGCCCTGAGCTCCTACAATGAGCAGTTCTTC. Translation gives CAISNAGALSSYNEQFF.

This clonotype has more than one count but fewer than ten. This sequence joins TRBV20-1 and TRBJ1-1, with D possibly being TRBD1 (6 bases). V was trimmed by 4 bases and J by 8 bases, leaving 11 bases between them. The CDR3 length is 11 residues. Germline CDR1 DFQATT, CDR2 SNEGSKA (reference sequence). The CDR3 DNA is TGCAGTGCTAATCGCGACAGGGAAGCTTTCTTT. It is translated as CSANRDREAFF.

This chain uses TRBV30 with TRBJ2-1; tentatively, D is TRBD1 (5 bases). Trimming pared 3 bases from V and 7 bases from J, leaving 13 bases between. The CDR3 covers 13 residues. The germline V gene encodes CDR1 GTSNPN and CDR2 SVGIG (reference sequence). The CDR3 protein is CAWSPDSGNEQFF. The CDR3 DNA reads TGTGCCTGGAGCCCCGACTCAGGGAATGAGCAGTTCTTC.

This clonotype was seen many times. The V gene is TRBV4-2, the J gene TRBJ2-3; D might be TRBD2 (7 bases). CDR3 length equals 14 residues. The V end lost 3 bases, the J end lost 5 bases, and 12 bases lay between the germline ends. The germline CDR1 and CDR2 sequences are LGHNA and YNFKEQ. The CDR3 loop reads CASSQGGPVDTQYF. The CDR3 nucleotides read TGTGCCAGCAGCCAGGGGGGGCCGGTAGATACGCAGTATTTT.

For the CDR3, the DNA is TGTGCCAGCAGCTTAGAGCTTACGTGGACAGATACGCAGTATTTT. Its protein is CASSLELTWTDTQYF. The chain joins TRBV7-9 to TRBJ2-3; D not resolved. V lost 1 base and J lost 3, with 11 bases in between. CDR1 and CDR2 from the germline V gene are SEHNR and FQNEAQ (reference sequence). The CDR3 loop spans 15 amino acids.

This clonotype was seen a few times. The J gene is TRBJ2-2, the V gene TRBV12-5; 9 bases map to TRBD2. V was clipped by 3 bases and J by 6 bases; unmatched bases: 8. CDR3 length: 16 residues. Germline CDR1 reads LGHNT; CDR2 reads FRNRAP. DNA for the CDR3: TGTGCTAGTGGTTTACTCGTAGCGGGGGCGGCCGGGGAGCTGTTTTTT. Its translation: CASGLLVAGAAGELFF.

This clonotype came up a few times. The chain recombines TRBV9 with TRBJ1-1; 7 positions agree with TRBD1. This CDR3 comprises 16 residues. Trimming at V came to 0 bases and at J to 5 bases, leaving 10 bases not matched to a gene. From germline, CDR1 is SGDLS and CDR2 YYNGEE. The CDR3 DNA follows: TGTGCCAGCAGCGTAGGGGCAGGGGGTCGAGGAACTGAAGCTTTCTTT. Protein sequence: CASSVGAGGRGTEAFF.

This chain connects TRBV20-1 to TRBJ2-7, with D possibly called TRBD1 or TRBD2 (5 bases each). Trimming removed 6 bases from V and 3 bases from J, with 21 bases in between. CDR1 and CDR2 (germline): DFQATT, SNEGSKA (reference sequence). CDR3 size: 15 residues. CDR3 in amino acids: CSAMASGTGSYEQYV. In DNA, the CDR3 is TGCAGTGCCATGGCCTCCGGGACGGGTAGCTACGAGCAGTACGTC.

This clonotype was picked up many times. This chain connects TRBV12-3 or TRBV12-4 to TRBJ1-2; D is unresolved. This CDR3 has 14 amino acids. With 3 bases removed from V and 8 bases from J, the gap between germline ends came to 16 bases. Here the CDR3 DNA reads TGTGCCAGCAGTTTCGACGGGATTTCAAAGGGCTACACCTTC. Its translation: CASSFDGISKGYTF.

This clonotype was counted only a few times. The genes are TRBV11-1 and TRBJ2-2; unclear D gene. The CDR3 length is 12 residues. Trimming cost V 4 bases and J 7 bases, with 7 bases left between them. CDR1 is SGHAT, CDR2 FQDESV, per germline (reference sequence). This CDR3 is CASSSFGGELFF. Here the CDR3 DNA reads TGTGCCAGCAGCTCCTTCGGCGGGGAGCTGTTTTTT.